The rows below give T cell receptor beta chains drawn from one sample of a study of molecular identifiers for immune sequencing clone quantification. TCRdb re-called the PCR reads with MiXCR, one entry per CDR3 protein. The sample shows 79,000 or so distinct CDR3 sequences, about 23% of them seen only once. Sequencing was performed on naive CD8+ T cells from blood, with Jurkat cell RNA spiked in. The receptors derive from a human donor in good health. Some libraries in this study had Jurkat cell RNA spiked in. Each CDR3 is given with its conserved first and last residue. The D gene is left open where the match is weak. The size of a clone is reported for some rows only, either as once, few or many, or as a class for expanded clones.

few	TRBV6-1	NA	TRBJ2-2	TGTGCCAGCAGTGGAAACCTAGTTACGAACACCGGGGAGCTGTTTTTT	CASSGNLVTNTGELFF
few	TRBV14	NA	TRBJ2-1	TGTGCCAGCAGCCAAGAACGGAGTGTTGGTGAGCAGTTCTTC	CASSQERSVGEQFF
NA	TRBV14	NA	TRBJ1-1	TGTGCCAGCAGCCAAGATGCAGGGGCGAACACTGAAGCTTTCTTT	CASSQDAGANTEAFF
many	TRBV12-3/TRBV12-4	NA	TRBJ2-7	TGTGCCAGCAGTTTCAGGGGTCAAAACGAGCAGTACTTC	CASSFRGQNEQYF
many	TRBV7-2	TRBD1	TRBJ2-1	TGTGCCAGCAGCTTGGGGACAGGGCTTGAGCAGTTCTTC	CASSLGTGLEQFF
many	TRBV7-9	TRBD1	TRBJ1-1	TGTGCCAGCAGCCCGGACAGGGGGCAGGAGACTGAAGCTTTCTTT	CASSPDRGQETEAFF
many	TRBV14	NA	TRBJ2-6	TGTGCCAGCAGCCACTCTGGGGCCAACGTCCTGACTTTC	CASSHSGANVLTF
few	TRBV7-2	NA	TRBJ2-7	TGTGCCAGCAGCTACGGACAGAGCTCCTACGAGCAGTACTTC	CASSYGQSSYEQYF
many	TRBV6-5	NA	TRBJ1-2	TGTGCCAGCAGTCCGGGGGTAGAGCACTACACCTTC	CASSPGVEHYTF
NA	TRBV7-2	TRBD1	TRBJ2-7	TGTGCCAGCAGCTCATTGGGGACAGGGGTCGGAGAGCAGTACTTC	CASSSLGTGVGEQYF
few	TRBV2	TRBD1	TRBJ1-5	TGTGCCAGCAGGGAAGGGACAGGGAATAGCAATCAGCCCCAGCATTTT	CASREGTGNSNQPQHF
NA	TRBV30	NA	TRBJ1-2	TGTGCCTGGAGTCTGACAGCGGGCGATGGCTACACCTTC	CAWSLTAGDGYTF
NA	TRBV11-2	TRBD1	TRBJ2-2	TGTGCCAGCAGTTCCAGGGGGCCGGCGAACACCGGGGAGCTGTTTTTT	CASSSRGPANTGELFF
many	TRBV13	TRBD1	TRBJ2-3	TGTGCCAGCAGCCCCCAGACAGGGGCACCAGATACGCAGTATTTT	CASSPQTGAPDTQYF
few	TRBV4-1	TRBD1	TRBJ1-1	TGCGCCAGCAGCCAGGGACAGGGGGTAGGGGACACTGAAGCTTTCTTT	CASSQGQGVGDTEAFF
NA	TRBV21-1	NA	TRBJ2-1	TGTGCCAGCAGCAAAAAAGGGACTAGCGGGAGCGGGGGGAATGAGCAGTTCTTC	CASSKKGTSGSGGNEQFF
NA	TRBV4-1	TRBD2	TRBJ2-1	TGCGCCAGCAGCCAAGGAGGCGGGGGGGCAGTTAATGAGCAGTTCTTC	CASSQGGGGAVNEQFF
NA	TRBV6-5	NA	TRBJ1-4	TGTGCCAGCGGTTACTCACCAACTAATGAAAAACTGTTTTTT	CASGYSPTNEKLFF
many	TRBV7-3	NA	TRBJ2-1	TGTGCCAGCAGCTTCCCCGGACAGTCTCTGTTCTTC	CASSFPGQSLFF
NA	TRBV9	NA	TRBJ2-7	TGTGCCAGCAGCGTCCGGGACGGACCCTACGAGCAGTACTTC	CASSVRDGPYEQYF
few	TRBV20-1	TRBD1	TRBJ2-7	TGCAGGGCCAAAGACAGGGGGTCCTCCTACGAGCAGTACTTC	CRAKDRGSSYEQYF
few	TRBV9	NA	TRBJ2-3	TGTGCCAGCAGCGTAGAAGGCCGACTAGATACGCAGTATTTT	CASSVEGRLDTQYF
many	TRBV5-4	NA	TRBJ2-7	TGTGCCAGCAGCTACACGGGAATCGAGCAGTACTTC	CASSYTGIEQYF
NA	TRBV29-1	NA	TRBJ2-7	TGCAGCGTTGAAACAGGGTCTAAATACGAGCAGTACTTC	CSVETGSKYEQYF
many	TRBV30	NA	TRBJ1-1	TGTGCCTGGAGTCCGAGGGACCTAATGAACACTGAAGCTTTCTTT	CAWSPRDLMNTEAFF
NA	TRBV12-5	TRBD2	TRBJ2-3	TGTGCTAGTGGCTCCGGGACTAGCGGGAGGGTTGGAGATACGCAGTATTTT	CASGSGTSGRVGDTQYF
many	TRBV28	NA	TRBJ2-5	TGTGCCAGCAGTTTTTTTGAAGAGACCCAGTACTTC	CASSFFEETQYF
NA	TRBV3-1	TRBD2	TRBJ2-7	TGTGCCAGCAGCCAAGAGGGAGGAGGGACTAGCGGGACCAACGAGCAGTACTTC	CASSQEGGGTSGTNEQYF
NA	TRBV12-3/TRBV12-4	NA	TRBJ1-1	TGTGCCAGCAGCCCGGGGTCCGGGGGTGAAGCTTTCTTT	CASSPGSGGEAFF
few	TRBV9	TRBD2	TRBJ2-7	TGTGCCAGCAGCTCCCGATCGGGGCTAGCGGGAGTTTGGTCCTACGAGCAGTACTTC	CASSSRSGLAGVWSYEQYF
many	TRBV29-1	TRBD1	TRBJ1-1	TGCAGCGTCGATGGCGGGACAGTGAACACTGAAGCTTTCTTT	CSVDGGTVNTEAFF
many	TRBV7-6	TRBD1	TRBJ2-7	TGTGCCAGCAGCTCTTCGATGACAGGGGGATACGAGCAGTACTTC	CASSSSMTGGYEQYF
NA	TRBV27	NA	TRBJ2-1	TGTGCCAGCAGTCCCACAGGGATCCTCTACAATGAGCAGTTCTTC	CASSPTGILYNEQFF
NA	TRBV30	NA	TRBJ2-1	TGTGCCTGGGGGGACAACAATGAGCAGTTCTTC	CAWGDNNEQFF
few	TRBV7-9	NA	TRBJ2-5	TGTGCCAGCTCCTGGGACGGAGAGACCCAGTACTTC	CASSWDGETQYF
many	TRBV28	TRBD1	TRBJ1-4	TGTGCCAGCAGCTCAACAGGGGGCGATGAAAAACTGTTTTTT	CASSSTGGDEKLFF
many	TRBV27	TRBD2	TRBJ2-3	TGTGCCAGCAGTTTATACCCCCCGAGAGCGGGAGGGTACCCAGATACGCAGTATTTT	CASSLYPPRAGGYPDTQYF
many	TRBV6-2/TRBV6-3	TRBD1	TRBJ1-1	TGTGCCACCTGGGACAGCATGAACACTGAAGCTTTCTTT	CATWDSMNTEAFF
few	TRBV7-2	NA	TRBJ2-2	TGTGCCAGCAGGCGAATCGAAGACGGCGGCACCGGGGAGCTGTTTTTT	CASRRIEDGGTGELFF
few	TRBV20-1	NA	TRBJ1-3	TGCAGTGCATTAGCAGGGCTCTCTGGAAACACCATATATTTT	CSALAGLSGNTIYF
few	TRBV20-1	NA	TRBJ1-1	TGCAGTGCTCCCGACAGGTCGAACACTGAAGCTTTCTTT	CSAPDRSNTEAFF
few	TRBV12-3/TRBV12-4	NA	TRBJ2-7	TGTGCCAGCAGTTTAGGTGGACAGCCCTACGAGCAGTACTTC	CASSLGGQPYEQYF
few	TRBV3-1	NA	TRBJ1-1	TGTGCCAGCAGCCGCCCTTTCGGGCAGATGAACACTGAAGCTTTCTTT	CASSRPFGQMNTEAFF
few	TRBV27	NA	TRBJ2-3	TGTGCCAGCAGTTTAGGCCGCACAGATACGCAGTATTTT	CASSLGRTDTQYF
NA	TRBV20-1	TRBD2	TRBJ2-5	TGCAGTGCTGGAACTAGCGATAAGTACCAAGAGACCCAGTACTTC	CSAGTSDKYQETQYF
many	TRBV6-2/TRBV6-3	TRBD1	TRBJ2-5	TGTGCCAGCAGTTACAACAGGGGGCAAGAGACCCAGTACTTC	CASSYNRGQETQYF
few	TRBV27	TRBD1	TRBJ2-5	TGTGCCAGCAGTTTACGGGCAGGGGGCAGAGAGACCCAGTACTTC	CASSLRAGGRETQYF
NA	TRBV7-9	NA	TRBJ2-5	TGTGCCAGCAGCTTAGTTAGTAGCGAGACCCAGTACTTC	CASSLVSSETQYF
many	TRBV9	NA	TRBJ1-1	TGTGCCAGCAGCGTAGTTCCCGGGGCGAACACTGAAGCTTTCTTT	CASSVVPGANTEAFF
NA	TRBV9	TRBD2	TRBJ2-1	TGTGCCAGCAGCGTAGACCCGGGACTAGCGGGAGCAGGAGGGCAGTTCTTC	CASSVDPGLAGAGGQFF
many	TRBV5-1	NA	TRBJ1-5	TGCGCCAGCAGCACACACCGGGACGAATTCCCTCTCAGCAATCAGCCCCAGCATTTT	CASSTHRDEFPLSNQPQHF
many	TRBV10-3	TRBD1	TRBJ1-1	TGTGCCATCAGTGCCCCGGGACAGCCTGAAGCTTTCTTT	CAISAPGQPEAFF
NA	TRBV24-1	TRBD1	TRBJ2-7	TGTGCCACCAGTGACTGGGACAGCCCTTACGAGCAGTACTTC	CATSDWDSPYEQYF
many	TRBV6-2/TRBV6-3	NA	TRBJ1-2	TGTGCCAGCAGTTATGGAGTAGTCTACACCTTC	CASSYGVVYTF